These 10 T cell receptor beta chains were sequenced from one sample in a study of cytomegalovirus exposure and HLA in healthy donors. TCRdb's copy holds only in-frame clones and misses some; the assay was immunoSEQ multiplex PCR. This table has tens of thousands of clones, over 85% appearing once. The sample taken for sequencing was PBMCs. Source of these receptors: a young woman in good health and CMV-seronegative.

The V call is TRBV5-8, the J call TRBJ2-7; D not certain. Germline-derived CDR1 and CDR2 are SGHTS and YDEGEE. V lost 1 base, J lost 4 bases, and 9 bases lay in between. The length of the CDR3 is 13 residues. This CDR3 is CASSLYGNYEQYF. The CDR3 DNA reads TGTGCCAGCAGCTTGTACGGTAATTACGAGCAGTACTTC. The whole variable domain, remainder taken from reference TRBV5-8 and TRBJ2-7, is EAGVTQSPTHLIKTRGQQATLRCSPISGHTSVYWYQQALGLGLQFLLWYDEGEERNRGNFPPRFSGRQFPNYSSELNVNALELEDSALYLCASSLYGNYEQYFGPGTRLTVT.

V is TRBV2 and J is TRBJ1-4; 7 nucleotides line up with TRBD1. Germline V gene lookup returns CDR1 SNHLY and CDR2 FYNNEI. This CDR3 region has 14 residues. V shed 8 bases and J 3 bases; nucleotides not matched to a gene: 6. The CDR3 protein is CASLAGTANEKLFF. CDR3 DNA: TGTGCCAGCTTAGCCGGGACAGCTAATGAAAAACTGTTTTTT.

This sequence joins TRBV7-9 and TRBJ2-3, with 7 positions matching TRBD2. With 11 bases clipped from V and 0 bases from J, the junction kept 5 bases outside the gene matches. The CDR3 loop spans 13 amino acids. Germline V gene sequence: CDR1 SEHNR, CDR2 FQNEAQ (reference sequence). The CDR3, as DNA: TGTGCCTGGGGGGGAGGAAGCACAGATACGCAGTATTTT. Translation gives CAWGGGSTDTQYF.

The chain combines TRBV9 with TRBJ1-1; possible D gene TRBD1, 6 bases. The V end was cut by 4 bases, the J end by 5 bases, with 15 bases between. The CDR3 contains 14 residues. Germline V lookup: CDR1 SGDLS, CDR2 YYNGEE. The CDR3 DNA reads TGTGCCAGCAGCTCCACCGCAGGGGCAACTGAAGCTTTCTTT. Protein sequence: CASSSTAGATEAFF.

The chain recombines TRBV11-2 with TRBJ2-7; the D is unclear. The CDR3 consists of 15 residues. V lost 0 bases to trimming and J lost 0 bases, with 9 bases between them. Germline loops: CDR1 SGHAT, CDR2 FQNNGV. The CDR3 DNA reads as TGTGCCAGCAGCTTAGATAACCTGAGCTCCTACGAGCAGTACTTC. Encoded protein: CASSLDNLSSYEQYF.

J is TRBJ1-5 and V is TRBV30, with 9 nucleotides matching TRBD1. The J segment lost 7 bases and the V segment lost 0 bases, leaving 4 bases of the junction unmatched. The CDR3 contains 14 residues. The germline gives CDR1 GTSNPN, CDR2 SVGIG (reference sequence). In DNA form, the CDR3 reads TGTGCCTGGAGTGTACAGGGACAGGGACAGCCCCAGCATTTT. It encodes CAWSVQGQGQPQHF.

V usage is TRBV6-5 and J usage is TRBJ2-7; TRBD1 agrees at 9 bases. The trim removed 3 bases at V and 6 bases at J, leaving 6 bases unmatched. Germline values: CDR1 MNHEY, CDR2 SVGAGI. The CDR3 is 14 amino acids. The CDR3 sequence is CASSYGTGSFEQYF. DNA of the CDR3: TGTGCCAGCAGTTATGGGACAGGGTCTTTCGAGCAGTACTTC.

CDR3 sequence: CASSQGLAGRAEETQYF. DNA of the CDR3: TGTGCCAGCAGCCAGGGACTAGCGGGACGTGCGGAAGAGACCCAGTACTTC. This chain uses TRBV7-9 with TRBJ2-5; TRBD2 agrees at 13 bases. V trimming: 5 bases; J trimming: 3 bases; junction bases outside the gene matches: 9. There are 17 residues in the CDR3. Germline CDR1 SEHNR, CDR2 FQNEAQ (reference sequence).

Only one count was recorded for this clone. The CDR3 sequence is CASSSPTTSPLNTQYF. DNA of the CDR3: TGTGCCAGCAGTTCCCCGACGACTAGCCCCCTTAATACGCAGTATTTT. The chain is built from TRBV28 and TRBJ2-3, with 7 bases identical to TRBD2. The V segment lost 4 bases and the J segment 7 bases; nucleotides outside the gene matches: 14. Germline loops: CDR1 MDHEN, CDR2 SYDVKM. The CDR3 loop spans 16 amino acids. Based on the CDR3 plus reference TRBV28 and TRBJ2-3, the full variable domain is DVKVTQSSRYLVKRTGEKVFLECVQDMDHENMFWYRQDPGLGLRLIYFSYDVKMKEKGDIPEGYSVSREKKERFSLILESASTNQTSMYLCASSSPTTSPLNTQYFGPGTRLTVL.

The rearrangement joins TRBV5-1 to TRBJ1-2; the match to TRBD1 covers 9 bases. This CDR3 spans 16 amino acids. CDR1 and CDR2 from the germline V gene are SGHRS and YFSETQ. V lost 3 bases and J lost 0; bases outside the gene matches: 6. The DNA for the CDR3 is TGCGCCAGCAGCTCAGGACAGGGGAAAACTAACTATGGCTACACCTTC. Protein product: CASSSGQGKTNYGYTF.